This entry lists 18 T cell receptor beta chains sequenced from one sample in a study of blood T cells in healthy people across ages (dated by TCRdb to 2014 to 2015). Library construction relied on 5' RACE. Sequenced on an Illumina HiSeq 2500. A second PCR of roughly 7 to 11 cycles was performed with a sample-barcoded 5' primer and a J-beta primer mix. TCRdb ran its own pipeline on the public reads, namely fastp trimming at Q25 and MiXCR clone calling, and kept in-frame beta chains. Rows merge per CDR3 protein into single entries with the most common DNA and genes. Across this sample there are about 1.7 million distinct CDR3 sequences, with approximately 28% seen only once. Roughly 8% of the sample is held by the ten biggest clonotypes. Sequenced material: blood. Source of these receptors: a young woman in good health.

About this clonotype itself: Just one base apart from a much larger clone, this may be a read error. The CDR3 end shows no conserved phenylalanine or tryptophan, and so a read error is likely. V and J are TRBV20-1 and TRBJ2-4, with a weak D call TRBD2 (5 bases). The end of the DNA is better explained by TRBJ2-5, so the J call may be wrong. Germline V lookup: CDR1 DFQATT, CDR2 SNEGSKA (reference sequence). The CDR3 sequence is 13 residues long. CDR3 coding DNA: TGCAGTGCCTCAAGCGGACTCCAAGAGACCCAGTACTCC. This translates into CSASSGLQETQYS.

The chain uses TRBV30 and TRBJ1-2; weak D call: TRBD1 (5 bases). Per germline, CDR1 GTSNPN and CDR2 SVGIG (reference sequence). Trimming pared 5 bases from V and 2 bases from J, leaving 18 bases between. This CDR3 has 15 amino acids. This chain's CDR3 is CAWEPRGAGNYGYTF. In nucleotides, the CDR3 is TGTGCCTGGGAGCCTCGGGGTGCAGGGAACTATGGCTACACCTTC.

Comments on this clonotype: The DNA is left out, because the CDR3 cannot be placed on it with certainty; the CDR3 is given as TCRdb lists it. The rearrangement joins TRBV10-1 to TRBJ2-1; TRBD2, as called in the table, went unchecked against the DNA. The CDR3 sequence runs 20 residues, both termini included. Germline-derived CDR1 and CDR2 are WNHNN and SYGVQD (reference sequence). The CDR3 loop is CASSFYICTARDLFNNEQFF.

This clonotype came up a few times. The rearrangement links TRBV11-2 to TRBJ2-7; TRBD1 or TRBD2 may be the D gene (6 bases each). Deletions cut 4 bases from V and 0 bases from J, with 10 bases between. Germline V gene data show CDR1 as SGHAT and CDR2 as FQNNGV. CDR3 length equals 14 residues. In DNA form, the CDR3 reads TGTGCCAGCAGCTCCGGGGGCTTCTCCTACGAGCAGTACTTC. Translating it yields CASSSGGFSYEQYF.

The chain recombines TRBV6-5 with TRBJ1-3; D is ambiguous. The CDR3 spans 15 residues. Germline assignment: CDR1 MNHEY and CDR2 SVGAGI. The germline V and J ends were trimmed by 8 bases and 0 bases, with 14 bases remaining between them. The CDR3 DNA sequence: TGTGCCAGCCGACGCGACATGAGCTCTGGAAACACCATATATTTT. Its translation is CASRRDMSSGNTIYF.

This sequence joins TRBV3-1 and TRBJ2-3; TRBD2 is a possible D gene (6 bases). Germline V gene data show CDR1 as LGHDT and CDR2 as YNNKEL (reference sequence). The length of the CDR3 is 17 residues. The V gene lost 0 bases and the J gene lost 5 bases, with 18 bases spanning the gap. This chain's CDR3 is CASSQEVGGLHLDTQYF. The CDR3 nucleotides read TGTGCCAGCAGCCAAGAGGTGGGGGGATTGCATCTAGATACGCAGTATTTT.

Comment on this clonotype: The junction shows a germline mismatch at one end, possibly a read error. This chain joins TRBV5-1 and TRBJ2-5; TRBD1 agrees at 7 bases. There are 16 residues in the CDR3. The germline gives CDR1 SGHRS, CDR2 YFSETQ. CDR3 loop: CARSRAQGWAEETQYF. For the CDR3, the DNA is TGCGCCCGCAGCCGGGCACAGGGGTGGGCCGAAGAGACCCAGTACTTC.

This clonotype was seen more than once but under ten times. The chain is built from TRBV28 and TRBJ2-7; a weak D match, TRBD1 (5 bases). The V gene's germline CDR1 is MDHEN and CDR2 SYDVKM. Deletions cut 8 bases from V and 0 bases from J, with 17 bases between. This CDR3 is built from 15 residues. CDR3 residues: CASAAPGLASYEQYF. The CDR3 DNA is TGTGCCAGCGCCGCCCCAGGGTTGGCCTCCTACGAGCAGTACTTC.

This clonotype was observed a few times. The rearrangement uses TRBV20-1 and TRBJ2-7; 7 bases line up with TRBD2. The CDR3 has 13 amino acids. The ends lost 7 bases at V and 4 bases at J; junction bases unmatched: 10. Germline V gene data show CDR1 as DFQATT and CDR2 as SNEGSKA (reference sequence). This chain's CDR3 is CSGKETGGYEQYF. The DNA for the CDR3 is TGCAGTGGGAAGGAAACGGGGGGATACGAGCAGTACTTC.

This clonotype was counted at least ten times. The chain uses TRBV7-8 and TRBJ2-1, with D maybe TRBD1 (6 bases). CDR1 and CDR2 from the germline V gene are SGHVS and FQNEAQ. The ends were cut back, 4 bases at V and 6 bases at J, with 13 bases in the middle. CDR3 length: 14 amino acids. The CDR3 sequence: CASSSGTITNEQFF. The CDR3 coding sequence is TGTGCCAGCAGCTCCGGGACAATAACCAATGAGCAGTTCTTC.

The CDR3 DNA reads TGTGCCACCACACAACGGATTTACAATGAGCAGTTCTTC. Translation gives CATTQRIYNEQFF. V and J are TRBV6-6 and TRBJ2-1, with D hard to call. The CDR3 extends over 13 amino acids. V lost 10 bases to trimming and J lost 4 bases, with 14 bases between them. CDR1 MNHNY and CDR2 SVGAGI come from the germline V gene (reference sequence).

The CDR3 sequence: CASSPGLAGYQETQYF. CDR3 DNA sequence: TGTGCCAGCAGCCCGGGACTAGCGGGCTACCAAGAGACCCAGTACTTC. J is TRBJ2-5 and V is TRBV7-9, with 12 bases lining up with TRBD2. V lost 5 bases and J lost 0; bases outside the gene matches: 4. Germline V lookup: CDR1 SEHNR, CDR2 FQNEAQ (reference sequence). The CDR3 has 16 residues.

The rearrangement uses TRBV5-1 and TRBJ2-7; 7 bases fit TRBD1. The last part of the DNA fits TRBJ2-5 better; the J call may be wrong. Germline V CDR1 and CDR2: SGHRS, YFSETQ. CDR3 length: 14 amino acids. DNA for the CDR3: TGCGCCAGCAGCTTTGACAGGGACGTGAAGACCCAGTACTTC. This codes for CASSFDRDVKTQYF.

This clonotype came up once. CDR3 sequence reads: CASSLAGGTADTQYF. CDR3 nucleotides: TGTGCCAGCAGCTTAGCGGGGGGCACGGCAGATACGCAGTATTTT. The rearrangement uses TRBV7-9 and TRBJ2-3, with D perhaps given as TRBD1 or TRBD2 (6 bases each). The CDR3 is 15 amino acids. V was shortened by 0 bases and J by 4 bases, with 11 bases between the two germline ends. Germline V lookup: CDR1 SEHNR, CDR2 FQNEAQ (reference sequence).

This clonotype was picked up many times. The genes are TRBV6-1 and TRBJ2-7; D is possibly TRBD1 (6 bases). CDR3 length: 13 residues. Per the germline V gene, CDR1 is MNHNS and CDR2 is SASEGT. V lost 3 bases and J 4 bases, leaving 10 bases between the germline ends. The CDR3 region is CASSERQVYEQYF. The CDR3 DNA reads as TGTGCCAGCAGTGAGAGACAGGTTTACGAGCAGTACTTC.

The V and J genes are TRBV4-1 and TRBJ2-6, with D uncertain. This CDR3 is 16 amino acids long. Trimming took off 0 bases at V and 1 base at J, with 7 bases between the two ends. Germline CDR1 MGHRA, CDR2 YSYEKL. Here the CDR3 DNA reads TGCGCCAGCAGCCAAGATCCGGTTTCTGGGGCCAACGTCCTGACTTTC. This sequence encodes CASSQDPVSGANVLTF.

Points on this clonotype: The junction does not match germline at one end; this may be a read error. The CDR3 is CAISSQGTGDYEQYF. In nucleotides, the CDR3 is TGTGCCATCAGTTCTCAGGGGACAGGGGACTACGAGCAGTACTTC. The gene calls are TRBV6-5 and TRBJ2-7, with 10 bases aligning to TRBD1. This CDR3 region has 15 residues. Germline-derived CDR1 and CDR2 are MNHEY and SVGAGI.

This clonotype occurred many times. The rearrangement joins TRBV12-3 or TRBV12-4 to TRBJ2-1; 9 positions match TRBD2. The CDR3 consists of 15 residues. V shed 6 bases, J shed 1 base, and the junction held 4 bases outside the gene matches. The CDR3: CASSYLAGSYNEQFF. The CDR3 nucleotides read TGTGCCAGCAGCTACCTAGCGGGGTCCTACAATGAGCAGTTCTTC.